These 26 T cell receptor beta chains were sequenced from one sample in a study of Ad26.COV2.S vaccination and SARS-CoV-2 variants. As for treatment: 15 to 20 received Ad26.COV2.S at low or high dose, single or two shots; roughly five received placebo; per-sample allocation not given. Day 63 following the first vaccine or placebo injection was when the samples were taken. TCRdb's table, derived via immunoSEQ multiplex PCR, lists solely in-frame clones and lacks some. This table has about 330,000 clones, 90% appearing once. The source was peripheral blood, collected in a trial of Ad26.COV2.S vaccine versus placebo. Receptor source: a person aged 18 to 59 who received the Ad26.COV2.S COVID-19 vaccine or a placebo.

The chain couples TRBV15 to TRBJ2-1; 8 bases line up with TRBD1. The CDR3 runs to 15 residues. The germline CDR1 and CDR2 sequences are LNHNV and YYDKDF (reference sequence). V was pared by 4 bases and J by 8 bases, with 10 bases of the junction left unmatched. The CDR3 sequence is CATSILVRGQDEQFF. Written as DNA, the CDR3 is TGTGCCACCAGCATTCTGGTCAGGGGGCAGGATGAGCAGTTCTTC. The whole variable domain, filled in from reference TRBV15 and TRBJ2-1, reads DAMVIQNPRYQVTQFGKPVTLSCSQTLNHNVMYWYQQKSSQAPKLLFHYYDKDFNNEADTPDNFQSRRPNTSFCFLDIRSPGLGDTAMYLCATSILVRGQDEQFFGPGTRLTVL.

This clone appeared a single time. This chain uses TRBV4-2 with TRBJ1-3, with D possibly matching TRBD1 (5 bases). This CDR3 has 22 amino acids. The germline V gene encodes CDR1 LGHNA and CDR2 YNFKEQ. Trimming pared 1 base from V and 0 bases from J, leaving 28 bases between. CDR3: CASSQGLGGPVGEKSSGNTIYF. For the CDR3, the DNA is TGTGCCAGCAGCCAAGGATTAGGCGGTCCAGTGGGGGAAAAGAGCTCTGGAAACACCATATATTTT.

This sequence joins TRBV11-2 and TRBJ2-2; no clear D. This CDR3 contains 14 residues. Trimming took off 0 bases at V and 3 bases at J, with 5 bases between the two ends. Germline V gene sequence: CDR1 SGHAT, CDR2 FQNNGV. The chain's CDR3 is CASSLESYTGELFF. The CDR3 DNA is TGTGCCAGCAGCTTAGAGAGCTACACCGGGGAGCTGTTTTTT.

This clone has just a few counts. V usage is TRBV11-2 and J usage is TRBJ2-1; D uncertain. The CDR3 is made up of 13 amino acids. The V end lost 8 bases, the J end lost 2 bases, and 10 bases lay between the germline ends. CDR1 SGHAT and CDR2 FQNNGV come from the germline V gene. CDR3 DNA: TGTGCCAGCGCCATCACCCCCTACAATGAGCAGTTCTTC. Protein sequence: CASAITPYNEQFF.

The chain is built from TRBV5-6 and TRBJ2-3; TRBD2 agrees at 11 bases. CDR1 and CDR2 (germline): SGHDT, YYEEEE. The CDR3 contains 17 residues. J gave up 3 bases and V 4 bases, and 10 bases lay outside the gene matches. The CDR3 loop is CASSPGLRLAGTDTQYF. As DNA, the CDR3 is TGTGCCAGCAGCCCGGGTCTCCGACTAGCGGGAACAGATACGCAGTATTTT.

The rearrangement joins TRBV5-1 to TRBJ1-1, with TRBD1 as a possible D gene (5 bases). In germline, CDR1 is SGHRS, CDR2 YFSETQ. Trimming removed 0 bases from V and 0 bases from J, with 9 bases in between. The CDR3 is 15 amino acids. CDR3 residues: CASSLEPGVNTEAFF. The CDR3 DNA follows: TGCGCCAGCAGCTTGGAGCCGGGGGTGAACACTGAAGCTTTCTTT.

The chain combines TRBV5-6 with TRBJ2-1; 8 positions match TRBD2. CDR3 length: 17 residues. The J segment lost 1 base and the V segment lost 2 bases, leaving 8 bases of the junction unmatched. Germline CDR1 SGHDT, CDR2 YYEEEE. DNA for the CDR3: TGTGCCAGCAGCTTTTTATGGCGGGAGGTTTCCTACAATGAGCAGTTCTTC. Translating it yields CASSFLWREVSYNEQFF. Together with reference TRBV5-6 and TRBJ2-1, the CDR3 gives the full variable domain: DAGVTQSPTHLIKTRGQQVTLRCSPKSGHDTVSWYQQALGQGPQFIFQYYEEEERQRGNFPDRFSGHQFPNYSSELNVNALLLGDSALYLCASSFLWREVSYNEQFFGPGTRLTVL.

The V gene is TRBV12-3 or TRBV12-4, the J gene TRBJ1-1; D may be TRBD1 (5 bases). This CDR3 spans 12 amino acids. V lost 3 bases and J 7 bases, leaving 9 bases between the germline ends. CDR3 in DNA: TGTGCCAGCAGTTTGGGGGATAGTGAAGCTTTCTTT. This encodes CASSLGDSEAFF.

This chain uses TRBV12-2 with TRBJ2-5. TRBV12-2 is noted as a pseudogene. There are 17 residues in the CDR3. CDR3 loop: CASRFLPGEQTQETQYF. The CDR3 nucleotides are TGTGCAAGTCGCTTCCTACCCGGAGAACAGACCCAAGAGACCCAGTACTTC.

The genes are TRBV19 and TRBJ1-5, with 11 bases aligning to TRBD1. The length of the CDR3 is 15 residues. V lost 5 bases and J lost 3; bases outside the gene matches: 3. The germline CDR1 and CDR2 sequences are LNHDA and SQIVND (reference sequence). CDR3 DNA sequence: TGTGCCAGTAGTCCCGGACAGGGGGCCAATCAGCCCCAGCATTTT. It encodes CASSPGQGANQPQHF.

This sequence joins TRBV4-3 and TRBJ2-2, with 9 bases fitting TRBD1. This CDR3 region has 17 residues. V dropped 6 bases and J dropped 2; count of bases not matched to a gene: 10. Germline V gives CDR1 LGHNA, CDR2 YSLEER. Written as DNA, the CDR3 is TGCGCCAGCAGACAGGGGGCACAGGGAACAAACACCGGGGAGCTGTTTTTT. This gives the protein CASRQGAQGTNTGELFF.

CDR3 region: CASSMGQGNEQFF. The DNA of the CDR3 is TGTGCCAGTAGTATGGGACAGGGAAATGAGCAGTTCTTC. The chain joins TRBV19 to TRBJ2-1; 9 nucleotides line up with TRBD1. Trimming at V came to 3 bases and at J to 7 bases, leaving 1 base not matched to a gene. CDR1 and CDR2 from the germline V gene are LNHDA and SQIVND (reference sequence). This CDR3 region has 13 residues.

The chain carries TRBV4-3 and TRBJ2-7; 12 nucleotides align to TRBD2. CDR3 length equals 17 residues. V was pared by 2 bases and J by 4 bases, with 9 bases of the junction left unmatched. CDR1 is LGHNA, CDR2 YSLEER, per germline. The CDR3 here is CASSQTTTSGGVYEQYF. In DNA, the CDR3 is TGCGCCAGCAGCCAAACTACGACTAGCGGGGGAGTGTACGAGCAGTACTTC.

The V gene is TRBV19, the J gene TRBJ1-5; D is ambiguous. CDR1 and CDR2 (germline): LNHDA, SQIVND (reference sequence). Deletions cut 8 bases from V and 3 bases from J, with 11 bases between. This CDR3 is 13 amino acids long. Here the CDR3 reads CASSGRINQPQHF. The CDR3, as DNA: TGTGCCAGTTCTGGACGGATCAATCAGCCCCAGCATTTT.

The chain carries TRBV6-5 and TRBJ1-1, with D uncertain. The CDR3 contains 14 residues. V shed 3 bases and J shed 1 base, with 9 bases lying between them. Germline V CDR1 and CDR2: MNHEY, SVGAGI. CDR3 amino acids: CASSYGRTNTEAFF. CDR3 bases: TGTGCCAGCAGTTATGGCAGGACGAACACTGAAGCTTTCTTT.

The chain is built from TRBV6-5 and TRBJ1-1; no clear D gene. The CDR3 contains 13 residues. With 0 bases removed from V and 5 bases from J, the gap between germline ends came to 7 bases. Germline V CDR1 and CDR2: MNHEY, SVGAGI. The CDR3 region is CASSYSGPTEAFF. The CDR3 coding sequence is TGTGCCAGCAGTTACTCGGGTCCAACTGAAGCTTTCTTT.

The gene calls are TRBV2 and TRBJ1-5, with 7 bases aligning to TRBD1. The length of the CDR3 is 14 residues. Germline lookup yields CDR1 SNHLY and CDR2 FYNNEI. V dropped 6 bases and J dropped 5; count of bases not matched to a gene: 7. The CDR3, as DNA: TGTGCCAGCAGGACGCAGGGGGACTATCAGCCCCAGCATTTT. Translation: CASRTQGDYQPQHF.

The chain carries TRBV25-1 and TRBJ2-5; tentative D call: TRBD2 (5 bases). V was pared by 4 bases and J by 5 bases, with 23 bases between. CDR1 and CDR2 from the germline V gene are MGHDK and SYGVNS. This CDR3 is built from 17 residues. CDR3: CASSGSPMKGRGETQYF. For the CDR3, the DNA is TGTGCCAGCAGTGGCTCCCCCATGAAGGGCCGAGGGGAGACCCAGTACTTC.

DNA of the CDR3: TGTGCCAGCAGTTTATCGGACAGCTGGGAAGCTTTCTTT. This encodes CASSLSDSWEAFF. The chain uses TRBV27 and TRBJ1-1; perhaps TRBD1 as D (6 bases). Germline V gene lookup returns CDR1 MNHEY and CDR2 SMNVEV (reference sequence). Trimming pared 0 bases from V and 8 bases from J, leaving 10 bases between. This CDR3 has 13 residues.

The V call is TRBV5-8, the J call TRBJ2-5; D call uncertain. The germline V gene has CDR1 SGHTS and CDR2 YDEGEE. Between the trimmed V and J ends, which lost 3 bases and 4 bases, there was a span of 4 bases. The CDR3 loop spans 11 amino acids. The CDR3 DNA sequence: TGTGCCAGCAGCTACCTAGAGACCCAGTACTTC. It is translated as CASSYLETQYF. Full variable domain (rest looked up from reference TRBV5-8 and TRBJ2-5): EAGVTQSPTHLIKTRGQQATLRCSPISGHTSVYWYQQALGLGLQFLLWYDEGEERNRGNFPPRFSGRQFPNYSSELNVNALELEDSALYLCASSYLETQYFGPGTRLLVL.

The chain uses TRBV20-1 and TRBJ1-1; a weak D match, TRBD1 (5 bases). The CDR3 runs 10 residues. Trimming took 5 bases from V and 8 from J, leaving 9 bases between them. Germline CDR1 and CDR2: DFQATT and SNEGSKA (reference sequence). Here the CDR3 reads CSALTGEAFF. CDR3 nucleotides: TGCAGTGCTCTTACAGGAGAAGCTTTCTTT.

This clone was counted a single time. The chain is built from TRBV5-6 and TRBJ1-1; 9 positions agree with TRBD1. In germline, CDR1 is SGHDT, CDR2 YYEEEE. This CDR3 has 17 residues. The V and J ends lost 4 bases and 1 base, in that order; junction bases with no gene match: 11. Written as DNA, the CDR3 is TGTGCCAGCAGCCCCGGTTGGGACAGGGAACCGAACACTGAAGCTTTCTTT. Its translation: CASSPGWDREPNTEAFF.

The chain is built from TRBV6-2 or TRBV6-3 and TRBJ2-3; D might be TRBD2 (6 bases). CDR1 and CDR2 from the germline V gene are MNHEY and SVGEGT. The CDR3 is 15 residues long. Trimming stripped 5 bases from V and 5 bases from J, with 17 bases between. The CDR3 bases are TGTGCCAGCAGTGCCCCGGGTAGCGGAAAAGATACGCAGTATTTT. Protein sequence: CASSAPGSGKDTQYF.

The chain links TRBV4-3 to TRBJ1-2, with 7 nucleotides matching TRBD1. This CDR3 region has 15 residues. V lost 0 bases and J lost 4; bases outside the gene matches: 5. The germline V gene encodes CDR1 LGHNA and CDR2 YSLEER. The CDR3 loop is CASSQDKAGGYGYTF. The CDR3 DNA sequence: TGCGCCAGCAGCCAAGATAAGGCAGGGGGCTATGGCTACACCTTC.

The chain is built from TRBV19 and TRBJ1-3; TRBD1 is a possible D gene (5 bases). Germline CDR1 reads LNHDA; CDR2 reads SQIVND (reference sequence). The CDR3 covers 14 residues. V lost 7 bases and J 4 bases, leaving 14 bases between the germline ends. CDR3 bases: TGTGCCAGTAATCGTGCAGGGTCCGGAAACACCATATATTTT. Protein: CASNRAGSGNTIYF.

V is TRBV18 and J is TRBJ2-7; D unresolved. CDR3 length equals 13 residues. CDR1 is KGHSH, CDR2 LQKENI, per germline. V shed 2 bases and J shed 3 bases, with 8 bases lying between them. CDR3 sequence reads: CASSPSPLYEQYF. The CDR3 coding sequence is TGTGCCAGCTCACCAAGTCCCCTCTACGAGCAGTACTTC.